This T cell receptor beta chain stems from a study of tissue T cells after allogeneic stem cell transplantation. Produced via immunoSEQ multiplex PCR; TCRdb's table is partial and in-frame only. The sample records 4,000 to 5,000 clones, almost 70% being singletons. The V and J ends lost 2 bases and 4 bases respectively, with 5 bases between them. The CDR3 runs to 12 residues. V usage is TRBV12-3 or TRBV12-4 and J usage is TRBJ1-2; D remains unclear. Sequencing was performed on duodenal tissue, taken at autopsy. The source of this sequence is a female patient aged 18 to 50 with steroid-refractory graft-versus-host disease after an allogeneic stem cell transplant. Some of the T cells may derive from the graft donor. As DNA, the CDR3 is TGTGCCAGCAGTTTACGAGGCTATGGCTACACCTTC. Translated, it gives CASSLRGYGYTF.